This is a list of T cell receptor beta chains from one sample in a study of blood T cells in healthy people across ages. TCRdb fed the 5' RACE reads into MiXCR, producing one record per CDR3 protein. The sample records 650,000 to 1,000,000 distinct CDR3 sequences, approximately 35% being singletons. Sequencing was performed on blood. Receptor source: a man aged 18 to 29 in good health. Each CDR3 is given with its conserved first and last residue. The D gene is left open where the match is weak. Clone size is not always given. Where it is, it says once, few, many or a class for expanded clones.

v_gene	d_gene	j_gene	abundance	CDR3nt	CDR3aa
TRBV5-1	NA	TRBJ2-3	few	TGCGCCAGCAGCTTGGAGATAGAGGCACGCCTGGATACGCAGTATTTT	CASSLEIEARLDTQYF
TRBV11-2	TRBD1	TRBJ2-7	many	TGTGCCAGCAGCCCCGGGACAGTGTCCCTTTACGAGCAGTACTTC	CASSPGTVSLYEQYF
TRBV5-1	NA	TRBJ2-1	few	TGCGCCAGCAGCTCTGACCGAAGCTCCTACAATGAGCAGTTCTTC	CASSSDRSSYNEQFF
TRBV4-3	NA	TRBJ1-1	few	TGCGCCAGCAGCCAATTGCGGGAGCTGAACACTGAAGCTTTCTTT	CASSQLRELNTEAFF
TRBV24-1	TRBD1	TRBJ2-5	NA	TGTGCCACCAGTGAATCCGGGACAGGGGTCAATGAGCAGTACTTC	CATSESGTGVNEQYF
TRBV2	NA	TRBJ2-7	NA	TGTGCCAGCAGTGATCCCCAGGGGAAATGGTACGAGCAGTACTTC	CASSDPQGKWYEQYF
TRBV7-3	NA	TRBJ1-1	NA	TGTGCCAGCAGCAAACAGGGTTGGACTGAAGCTTTCTTT	CASSKQGWTEAFF
TRBV5-4	NA	TRBJ2-3	many	TGTGCCAGCAGCATCGGCACAGATACGCAGTATTTT	CASSIGTDTQYF
TRBV6-5	NA	TRBJ1-4	few	TGTGCTTACGTGGGGAACATCTTTGGAAAACTGTTTTTT	CAYVGNIFGKLFF
TRBV7-2	NA	TRBJ1-1	once	TGTGCCAGCAGCTTTAGTTATCGGGGGATCGGGGTATGGAACACTGAAGCTTTCTTT	CASSFSYRGIGVWNTEAFF
TRBV9	TRBD2	TRBJ2-3	few	TGTGCCAGCAGCACCAATCTAGCGGGGGGCTCCACAGATACGCAGTATTTT	CASSTNLAGGSTDTQYF
TRBV6-4	NA	TRBJ2-2	few	TGTGCCAGCAGTGACTCCGGCCAGAACACCGGGGAGCTGTTTTTT	CASSDSGQNTGELFF
TRBV7-9	NA	TRBJ2-1	few	TGTGCCAGCAGCTTGGGCAGTCCTCGGACATACAATGAGCAGTTCTTC	CASSLGSPRTYNEQFF
TRBV12-3/TRBV12-4	NA	TRBJ2-3	NA	TGTGCCAGCAGTCCCGGGAGCACGGGTTCTGGTACGCAGTATTTT	CASSPGSTGSGTQYF
TRBV12-3/TRBV12-4	NA	TRBJ2-3	NA	TGTGCCAGCAGCACAGCCCCCAGGGGAGTAAATATGCAGTATTTT	CASSTAPRGVNMQYF
TRBV21-1	NA	TRBJ2-7	few	TGTGCCAGCAGCAGGGGACTTGGACAGCCCGTAGCCTACGAGCAGTACTTC	CASSRGLGQPVAYEQYF
TRBV7-2	NA	TRBJ1-1	few	TGTGCCAGCAGCCCGCGGGCCCGGGCCCTGAACACTGAAGCTTTCTTT	CASSPRARALNTEAFF
TRBV4-3	NA	TRBJ1-2	few	TGCGCCAGCAGCCAAGTTCCGGGGGAGATCGGCTATGGCTACACCTTC	CASSQVPGEIGYGYTF
TRBV7-2	NA	TRBJ2-7	few	TGTGCCAGCAGCCTAGTAGTTTTACGGTCCTACAATGAGCAGTACTTC	CASSLVVLRSYNEQYF
TRBV28	NA	TRBJ2-5	NA	TGTGCCAGTGGGGCGGGGAATGAGCAGTACTTC	CASGAGNEQYF
TRBV29-1	TRBD1	TRBJ1-1	few	TGCAGCGTTGATAGGCGACAGGGAGGTGAAGCTTTCTTT	CSVDRRQGGEAFF
TRBV2	NA	TRBJ1-2	few	TGTGCCAGCAGTGATTTGGAGACGAACTATGGCTACACCTTC	CASSDLETNYGYTF
TRBV6-6	NA	TRBJ2-1	many	TGTGCCAGCAGCCTTGGGCGCAGGAATGAGCAGTTCTTC	CASSLGRRNEQFF
TRBV2	NA	TRBJ2-2	NA	TGTGCCAGCGTAGGCCGGATGAACACCGGGGAGCTGTTTTTT	CASVGRMNTGELFF
TRBV12-3/TRBV12-4	NA	TRBJ2-7	few	TGTGCCAGCAGCACGGGACGGTCCTACGAGCAGTACTTC	CASSTGRSYEQYF
TRBV12-3/TRBV12-4	NA	TRBJ2-3	NA	TGTGCCAGCAGGCTGTCTGGGATCCCAGATACGCAGTATTTT	CASRLSGIPDTQYF
TRBV28	NA	TRBJ2-3	NA	TGTGCCAGCAGTCGGGCCCGCTACCTATCCACAGCTACGCAGTATTTT	CASSRARYLSTATQYF
TRBV5-1	TRBD1	TRBJ2-2	NA	TGCGCCAGTCGCGGACAGGGCGAGTTGGCCACCGGGGAGCTGTTTTTT	CASRGQGELATGELFF
TRBV9	NA	TRBJ2-3	NA	TGTGCCAGCAGCGTAGGGAAGAGAGCGGATACGCAGTATTTT	CASSVGKRADTQYF
TRBV4-1	TRBD1	TRBJ1-2	few	TGCGCCAGCAGCCAGCCGACAGGGACCTTGCTCTTTTATGGCTACACCTTC	CASSQPTGTLLFYGYTF
TRBV5-1	NA	TRBJ1-5	NA	TGCGCCAGCAGCTTCGGGGGGGGGGATCAGCCCCAGCATTTT	CASSFGGGDQPQHF
TRBV7-9	NA	TRBJ2-3	NA	TGTGCCAGCAGCTTAGTTCCGGGACGGAGCACAGATACGCAGTATTTT	CASSLVPGRSTDTQYF
TRBV29-1	NA	TRBJ2-7	NA	TGCAGCGTTGAAGGGTTCAGGGGCGATTCTGCTGAGCAGTACTTC	CSVEGFRGDSAEQYF
TRBV5-6	TRBD1	TRBJ2-7	many	TGTGCCAGCAGCTCTGGACAGGTGACCTACGAGCAGTACTTC	CASSSGQVTYEQYF